Sequencing of this TCR beta chain was carried out in a study of blood T cell repertoires in COVID-19. Study-level information: The analysed material was cDNA or gDNA that came from T cells, B-cell-depleted T cells, or PBMCs.

Recruited during active infection, patients (from Seattle) were subsequently followed longitudinally. The CDR3 spans 14 residues. Looked up from germline, CDR1 is MDHEN and CDR2 is SYDVKM. V lost 3 bases and J 10 bases, leaving 16 bases between the germline ends. Per the original data handling: Using reference gene primer amplification, nucleated cell counts were estimated. The method was immunoSEQ multiplex PCR; TCRdb's version includes in-frame clones alone and lacks a portion of them. V and J calls and clone size follow that table, whereas D and trimming were derived from the DNA. The data hold approximately 200,000 clones, with around 84% observed a single time.

This clonotype was obtained from a woman aged 80 or over with COVID-19, enrolled during active disease. The chain has TRBV28 and TRBJ2-1; D possibly corresponds to TRBD1 (5 bases). What was sequenced was peripheral blood. In nucleotides, the CDR3 is TGTGCCAGCAGTTTGGGGCAGGGTCAAGGAGAGCAGTTCTTC. This sequence encodes CASSLGQGQGEQFF.